These 11 T cell receptor beta chains came from one sample sequenced in a study of resident and recirculating memory T cells in vitiligo. Repertoires were generated with immunoSEQ multiplex PCR, while TCRdb's copy carries only in-frame clones and drops some. This table holds fewer than 80,000 clones, roughly 90% found once. The material sequenced was blood. These TCRs come from a male donor with vitiligo.

This clone was found a few times. This chain links TRBV29-1 with TRBJ1-4; the match to TRBD1 covers 12 bases. The CDR3 has 15 residues. After removal of 5 bases from V and 8 bases from J, the junction contained 9 bases not matched to a gene. CDR1 SQVTM and CDR2 ANQGSEA come from the germline V gene. CDR3 DNA sequence: TGCAGCGTTCATGCGGGACAGGGGGCTACGGAAAAACTGTTTTTT. Translated: CSVHAGQGATEKLFF.

The sample holds a few counts of this clone. This chain links TRBV19 with TRBJ1-3, with D perhaps TRBD1 (5 bases). Germline CDR1 and CDR2: LNHDA and SQIVND (reference sequence). The CDR3 totals 14 residues. Trimming shortened V by 3 bases and J by 9 bases, and 15 bases separated the two germline ends. The CDR3 sequence: CASSMGGLGSTIYF. The DNA of the CDR3 is TGTGCCAGTAGTATGGGGGGACTTGGGTCCACCATATATTTT.

The V and J genes are TRBV11-2 and TRBJ1-1; D is possibly TRBD1 (5 bases). Germline V gene data show CDR1 as SGHAT and CDR2 as FQNNGV. V was shortened by 7 bases and J by 4 bases, with 16 bases between the two germline ends. The CDR3 length is 14 residues. CDR3 sequence: CASIWGGPATEAFF. The CDR3 region has the DNA TGTGCCAGCATCTGGGGCGGACCAGCCACTGAAGCTTTCTTT. Full variable domain (rest looked up from reference TRBV11-2 and TRBJ1-1): EAGVAQSPRYKIIEKRQSVAFWCNPISGHATLYWYQQILGQGPKLLIQFQNNGVVDDSQLPKDRFSAERLKGVDSTLKIQPAKLEDSAVYLCASIWGGPATEAFFGQGTRLTVV.

The chain links TRBV11-3 to TRBJ1-1; D perhaps matches TRBD1 (5 bases). Trimming stripped 3 bases from V and 5 bases from J, with 13 bases between. CDR3 length: 14 amino acids. Per germline, CDR1 SGHNT and CDR2 YENEEA. The CDR3 nucleotides are TGTGCCAGCAGCTTGGGAGGGGCGCAGACTGAAGCTTTCTTT. Encoded protein: CASSLGGAQTEAFF.

V usage is TRBV5-1 and J usage is TRBJ1-1; D gene unclear. CDR1 is SGHRS and CDR2 is YFSETQ in the germline V gene. The V and J ends lost 4 bases and 0 bases respectively, with 10 bases between them. The CDR3 covers 14 residues. The CDR3 sequence is CASSPTGMNTEAFF. The CDR3 nucleotides are TGCGCCAGCAGCCCCACCGGGATGAACACTGAAGCTTTCTTT.

The DNA for the CDR3 is TGTGCCAGCAGCCAAGGGTTGGACAGTCATTATAATTCACCCCTCCACTTT. The encoded protein is CASSQGLDSHYNSPLHF. V gene TRBV14 combines with J gene TRBJ1-6, with D tentatively TRBD1 (6 bases). V was cut by 1 base and J by 4 bases, with 14 bases left in between. Germline assignment: CDR1 SGHDN and CDR2 FVKESK. The CDR3 has 17 amino acids.

CDR3 in DNA: TGTGCCAGCAGTGAAGTGATGGTGGCCGGCACAGATACGCAGTATTTT. Its translation is CASSEVMVAGTDTQYF. The chain links TRBV6-1 to TRBJ2-3, with D uncertain. V was trimmed by 1 base and J by 1 base, leaving 12 bases between them. The V gene's germline CDR1 is MNHNS and CDR2 SASEGT. There are 16 residues in the CDR3.

The V gene is TRBV6-5, the J gene TRBJ1-1, with TRBD1 identical over 7 bases. Germline values: CDR1 MNHEY, CDR2 SVGAGI. CDR3 length: 14 residues. Unmatched junction bases numbered 9, after V lost 10 bases and J lost 1 base. Here the CDR3 reads CATRTGAPNTEAFF. The CDR3 region has the DNA TGTGCCACCCGGACAGGAGCCCCGAACACTGAAGCTTTCTTT.

This chain connects TRBV6-6 to TRBJ1-2, with D perhaps matching TRBD1 (6 bases). V shed 5 bases and J shed 8 bases, with 21 bases lying between them. Per the germline V gene, CDR1 is MNHNY and CDR2 is SVGAGI (reference sequence). This CDR3 region has 15 residues. This CDR3 is CASSHTRDTSRGYTF. CDR3 nucleotides: TGTGCCAGCAGTCATACCCGGGACACCTCGCGGGGCTACACCTTC.

The J gene is TRBJ2-5, the V gene TRBV6-6; 11 positions agree with TRBD1. J lost 4 bases, V lost 4 bases, and 8 bases had no gene match. The CDR3 is 16 amino acids. In germline, CDR1 is MNHNY, CDR2 SVGAGI (reference sequence). As DNA, the CDR3 is TGTGCCAGCAGTTGGGACAGGGGGATTATCGGAGAGACCCAGTACTTC. Protein product: CASSWDRGIIGETQYF.

The chain links TRBV19 to TRBJ1-4; TRBD1 matches at 10 bases. The germline CDR1 and CDR2 sequences are LNHDA and SQIVND (reference sequence). The ends lost 5 bases at V and 8 bases at J; junction bases unmatched: 8. The CDR3 runs 15 residues. This CDR3 is CASSYAGTGDEKLFF. CDR3 bases: TGTGCCAGTAGTTACGCCGGGACAGGGGACGAAAAACTGTTTTTT.